These 27 T cell receptor beta chains were all obtained from the same sample, sequenced in a study of radiation and T cells in renal cell carcinoma. The time point was: baseline pretreatment blood. The treatment: 15 Gy SBRT to primary tumor, nephrectomy 4 weeks later. Libraries were prepared by immunoSEQ multiplex PCR; TCRdb keeps only in-frame clonotypes and omits some of them. The sample lists just over 95,000 clones, 75% to 90% occurring once. Sample: blood, taken from a patient whose treatment included radiotherapy and nephrectomy. The receptors come from a man between 50 and 59 years old with renal cell carcinoma.

The rearrangement links TRBV5-1 to TRBJ2-7; 7 nucleotides line up with TRBD1. With V trimmed by 4 bases and J by 1 base, 5 bases remained unmatched. This CDR3 spans 14 amino acids. Germline CDR1 SGHRS, CDR2 YFSETQ. The CDR3: CASSTEGQSYEQYF. The DNA for the CDR3 is TGCGCCAGCAGCACAGAGGGACAGTCCTACGAGCAGTACTTC.

This clone was counted between two and nine times. This sequence joins TRBV5-1 and TRBJ2-7, with 8 bases lining up with TRBD2. Germline CDR1 is SGHRS and CDR2 is YFSETQ. Losses at the gene ends were 4 bases for V and 1 base for J; bases not matched to a gene: 7. This CDR3 spans 15 amino acids. CDR3 DNA sequence: TGCGCCAGCAGCCCTCTAGCGGGTGATTCCTACGAGCAGTACTTC. This sequence encodes CASSPLAGDSYEQYF.

The rearrangement joins TRBV27 to TRBJ2-2; 9 bases are shared with TRBD1. V trimming: 5 bases; J trimming: 5 bases; junction bases outside the gene matches: 6. CDR3 length: 15 residues. Per germline, CDR1 MNHEY and CDR2 SMNVEV (reference sequence). The CDR3 region is CASSIPGQGTGELFF. The CDR3 DNA is TGTGCCAGCAGTATCCCGGGACAGGGAACCGGGGAGCTGTTTTTT.

CDR3 amino acids: CASSDRTGGSYGYTF. Written as DNA, the CDR3 is TGCGCCAGCAGTGACCGGACAGGGGGAAGCTATGGCTACACCTTC. This chain links TRBV10-2 with TRBJ1-2; the match to TRBD1 covers 10 bases. Germline values: CDR1 WSHSY, CDR2 SAAADI. J lost 4 bases, V lost 3 bases, and 5 bases had no gene match. This CDR3 has 15 amino acids.

The chain couples TRBV5-1 to TRBJ2-7; D possibly uses TRBD1 or TRBD2 (5 bases each). Looked up from germline, CDR1 is SGHRS and CDR2 is YFSETQ. This CDR3 is built from 11 residues. Trimming pared 3 bases from V and 7 bases from J, leaving 8 bases between. CDR3 nucleotides: TGCGCCAGCAGCTGGGGGTATGAGCAGTACTTC. Encoded protein: CASSWGYEQYF.

The chain carries TRBV27 and TRBJ2-2; D tentatively reads TRBD1 or TRBD2 (5 bases each). The V gene's germline CDR1 is MNHEY and CDR2 SMNVEV (reference sequence). This CDR3 contains 15 residues. Trimming cost V 3 bases and J 1 base, with 9 bases left between them. The CDR3 spells CASSLGTLNTGELFF. In nucleotides, the CDR3 is TGTGCCAGCAGTTTGGGGACCCTGAACACCGGGGAGCTGTTTTTT.

This chain connects TRBV5-4 to TRBJ1-5, with 12 positions matching TRBD1. V gave up 4 bases and J gave up 4 bases; unmatched junction bases: 6. The CDR3 is 16 amino acids. CDR1 and CDR2 from the germline V gene are SGHNT and YYREEE (reference sequence). CDR3 sequence reads: CASSPGTGGDNQPQHF. For the CDR3, the DNA is TGTGCCAGCAGCCCCGGGACAGGGGGCGATAATCAGCCCCAGCATTTT.

This sequence joins TRBV6-1 and TRBJ1-1; the match to TRBD1 covers 9 bases. Germline CDR1 MNHNS, CDR2 SASEGT. The CDR3 contains 14 residues. The V and J ends lost 6 bases and 3 bases, in that order; junction bases with no gene match: 5. The CDR3 is CASRPTGGHTEAFF. For the CDR3, the DNA is TGTGCCAGCAGACCGACAGGGGGGCACACTGAAGCTTTCTTT.

This clone appeared a single time. This chain links TRBV29-1 with TRBJ1-3; D is unclear. Trimming removed 4 bases from V and 0 bases from J, with 13 bases in between. From germline, CDR1 is SQVTM and CDR2 ANQGSEA. This CDR3 spans 15 amino acids. CDR3 DNA sequence: TGCAGCGTTGTCGGGGATCAGAGCTCTGGAAACACCATATATTTT. This encodes CSVVGDQSSGNTIYF.

V usage is TRBV5-1 and J usage is TRBJ1-4; possibly TRBD1 for D (5 bases). V shed 4 bases and J shed 6 bases, with 13 bases lying between them. CDR1 SGHRS and CDR2 YFSETQ come from the germline V gene. The CDR3 consists of 14 residues. CDR3 nucleotides: TGCGCCAGCAGCGACCATTCGACAGATGAAAAACTGTTTTTT. Amino acids: CASSDHSTDEKLFF. Using reference TRBV5-1 and TRBJ1-4 for the parts outside the CDR3, the full variable domain is KAGVTQTPRYLIKTRGQQVTLSCSPISGHRSVSWYQQTPGQGLQFLFEYFSETQRNKGNFPGRFSGRQFSNSRSEMNVSTLELGDSALYLCASSDHSTDEKLFFGSGTQLSVL.

This sequence joins TRBV19 and TRBJ2-1; D is possibly TRBD2 (5 bases). Germline CDR1 is LNHDA and CDR2 is SQIVND (reference sequence). This CDR3 comprises 15 residues. The V end lost 5 bases, the J end lost 1 base, and 12 bases lay between the germline ends. As DNA, the CDR3 is TGTGCCAGTAGTTGGGGAGTAGCGTCCTACAATGAGCAGTTCTTC. It translates to CASSWGVASYNEQFF.

The table lists this clone with a count of one. CDR3 sequence: CASSLQGYTGELFF. The CDR3 bases are TGCGCCAGCAGCTTACAGGGGTACACCGGGGAGCTGTTTTTT. The chain is built from TRBV5-1 and TRBJ2-2; 7 bases map to TRBD1. Per the germline V gene, CDR1 is SGHRS and CDR2 is YFSETQ. V gave up 2 bases and J gave up 3 bases; unmatched junction bases: 1. The CDR3 is 14 residues long.

The chain carries TRBV6-4 and TRBJ1-4; D remains unclear. CDR3 size: 16 residues. Trimming took 7 bases from V and 4 from J, leaving 19 bases between them. Germline assignment: CDR1 MRHNA and CDR2 SNTAGT. Here the CDR3 reads CASIPKAVGLNEKLFF. As DNA, the CDR3 is TGTGCCAGCATCCCCAAGGCAGTCGGGCTTAATGAAAAACTGTTTTTT.

The genes are TRBV4-1 and TRBJ2-4; 10 nucleotides align to TRBD2. This CDR3 is 13 amino acids long. The germline gives CDR1 MGHRA, CDR2 YSYEKL. V shed 4 bases and J 7 bases; nucleotides not matched to a gene: 1. The CDR3 here is CASSRAGGNIQYF. The DNA of the CDR3 is TGCGCCAGCAGCCGAGCGGGAGGGAACATTCAGTACTTC.

The rearrangement joins TRBV19 to TRBJ2-5, with D possibly being TRBD1 or TRBD2 (5 bases each). The CDR3 loop spans 15 amino acids. Trimming left V 3 bases short and J 7 bases short, with 18 bases between. Germline V gene data show CDR1 as LNHDA and CDR2 as SQIVND (reference sequence). The chain's CDR3 is CASSISEGSLGTQYF. CDR3 sequence (DNA): TGTGCCAGTAGTATTAGTGAGGGGTCCTTGGGGACCCAGTACTTC.

This chain connects TRBV19 to TRBJ2-3, with TRBD2 identical over 13 bases. CDR3 size: 14 residues. The junction had 1 base not matched to a gene; V was cut back by 4 bases and J by 6 bases. From germline, CDR1 is LNHDA and CDR2 SQIVND (reference sequence). This CDR3 is CASSTGLAGDTQYF. CDR3 nucleotides: TGTGCCAGTAGTACGGGACTAGCGGGGGATACGCAGTATTTT.

The chain recombines TRBV5-5 with TRBJ1-1; no definite D call. Germline CDR1 SGHKS, CDR2 YYEKEE (reference sequence). The CDR3 spans 15 residues. Trimming left V 0 bases short and J 4 bases short, with 13 bases between. The CDR3 coding sequence is TGTGCCAGCAGCTTGGACCACGCCCCGGGCACTGAAGCTTTCTTT. This codes for CASSLDHAPGTEAFF.

This rearrangement joins TRBV7-9 to TRBJ1-1; 8 nucleotides agree with TRBD1. V dropped 7 bases and J dropped 0; count of bases not matched to a gene: 7. The germline gives CDR1 SEHNR, CDR2 FQNEAQ (reference sequence). The CDR3 sequence is 15 residues long. The CDR3 loop reads CASKDRGGLNTEAFF. For the CDR3, the DNA is TGTGCCAGCAAAGACAGGGGAGGGTTGAACACTGAAGCTTTCTTT.

V and J are TRBV5-1 and TRBJ2-5; TRBD1 matches 9 bases. Germline lookup yields CDR1 SGHRS and CDR2 YFSETQ. The CDR3 extends over 16 amino acids. V shed 4 bases and J 5 bases; nucleotides not matched to a gene: 12. CDR3 DNA sequence: TGCGCCAGCAGCCGCGCGGGACAGGGTACGTTGGAGACCCAGTACTTC. Translation: CASSRAGQGTLETQYF. Complete variable domain (other parts from reference TRBV5-1 and TRBJ2-5): KAGVTQTPRYLIKTRGQQVTLSCSPISGHRSVSWYQQTPGQGLQFLFEYFSETQRNKGNFPGRFSGRQFSNSRSEMNVSTLELGDSALYLCASSRAGQGTLETQYFGPGTRLLVL.

About this clone itself: Other DNA sequences in the same sample also yield this CDR3. V is TRBV7-9 and J is TRBJ2-1; tentatively, D is TRBD1 or TRBD2 (5 bases each). CDR3 length: 14 amino acids. The germline V gene encodes CDR1 SEHNR and CDR2 FQNEAQ (reference sequence). With 1 base removed from V and 2 bases from J, the gap between germline ends came to 6 bases. The CDR3 DNA reads as TGTGCCAGCAGCTTAGGGGGACCCTACAATGAGCAGTTCTTC. Amino acid sequence: CASSLGGPYNEQFF.

V gene TRBV2 combines with J gene TRBJ2-7; D gene ambiguous. CDR3 length: 13 residues. V was clipped by 4 bases and J by 2 bases, with 9 bases between them. Germline CDR1 and CDR2: SNHLY and FYNNEI. The CDR3 sequence is CASSVEWAYEQYF. CDR3 in DNA: TGTGCCAGCAGTGTTGAGTGGGCCTACGAGCAGTACTTC.

This clone was observed a handful of times. The genes are TRBV5-6 and TRBJ2-5; 7 bases line up with TRBD2. The length of the CDR3 is 18 residues. Germline V gene lookup returns CDR1 SGHDT and CDR2 YYEEEE. V shed 4 bases and J 4 bases; nucleotides not matched to a gene: 19. The CDR3 DNA follows: TGTGCCAGCAGCCCCTTCCAGGGTAGCGGGTGGAGGGGAGAGACCCAGTACTTC. As protein: CASSPFQGSGWRGETQYF.

The chain uses TRBV28 and TRBJ2-3, with TRBD2 matching over 12 bases. Germline V lookup: CDR1 MDHEN, CDR2 SYDVKM. There are 15 residues in the CDR3. V gave up 6 bases and J gave up 3 bases; unmatched junction bases: 4. The CDR3 DNA reads as TGTGCCAGCAGAGAGACTAGCGGGAGTACAGATACGCAGTATTTT. Protein: CASRETSGSTDTQYF.

The chain uses TRBV19 and TRBJ2-7; perhaps D is TRBD1 or TRBD2 (5 bases each). The CDR3 covers 14 residues. Germline CDR1 reads LNHDA; CDR2 reads SQIVND (reference sequence). V lost 5 bases and J lost 5, with 16 bases in between. CDR3 protein: CASSPTGTVHEQYF. For the CDR3, the DNA is TGTGCCAGTAGTCCGACCGGGACGGTCCACGAGCAGTACTTC.

V is TRBV2 and J is TRBJ1-2; the D is unclear. With 7 bases removed from V and 7 bases from J, the gap between germline ends came to 19 bases. The germline V gene has CDR1 SNHLY and CDR2 FYNNEI. This CDR3 is built from 14 residues. CDR3 amino acids: CASILSTPSGGYTF. The CDR3 region has the DNA TGTGCCAGCATCCTATCCACCCCGTCGGGTGGCTACACCTTC.

The CDR3 DNA follows: TGTGCCAGCAGTTTATCCCAAGAGACCCAGTACTTC. Amino acids: CASSLSQETQYF. The chain uses TRBV28 and TRBJ2-5; D unresolved. V was pared by 1 base and J by 1 base, with 1 base between. This CDR3 is 12 amino acids long. Germline V gene sequence: CDR1 MDHEN, CDR2 SYDVKM.

This chain connects TRBV2 to TRBJ1-2; D is unresolved. Germline values: CDR1 SNHLY, CDR2 FYNNEI. The V and J ends lost 3 bases and 6 bases respectively, with 14 bases between them. The length of the CDR3 is 14 residues. In nucleotides, the CDR3 is TGTGCCAGCAGTGAGACACCCTGGATCGATGGCTACACCTTC. This encodes CASSETPWIDGYTF. The full variable domain, its missing parts supplied by reference TRBV2 and TRBJ1-2, is EPEVTQTPSHQVTQMGQEVILRCVPISNHLYFYWYRQILGQKVEFLVSFYNNEISEKSEIFDDQFSVERPDGSNFTLKIRSTKLEDSAMYFCASSETPWIDGYTFGSGTRLTVV.